The 8 T cell receptor beta chains given below trace back to one sample, sequenced in a study of CD8+ T cells in alopecia areata. Sequencing templates came from extracted RNA that was reverse transcribed into cDNA. Measured with immunoSEQ multiplex PCR; TCRdb has only the in-frame clones, and not every one. The sample holds about 180,000 clones, 67% seen once. The input for sequencing was CD8+ T cells sorted from blood, taken at week 0. The source is a human donor with alopecia areata.

The CDR3 reads CAWSVGWEVSNQPQHF. The CDR3 nucleotides are TGTGCCTGGAGCGTGGGCTGGGAGGTTAGCAATCAGCCCCAGCATTTT. The chain couples TRBV30 to TRBJ1-5, with D unresolved. V was trimmed by 3 bases and J by 0 bases, leaving 15 bases between them. Per germline, CDR1 GTSNPN and CDR2 SVGIG (reference sequence). The CDR3 totals 16 residues.

This clone appeared a few times. J is TRBJ2-1 and V is TRBV19; TRBD1 aligns across 7 bases. The junction had 6 bases not matched to a gene; V was cut back by 7 bases and J by 6 bases. CDR3 length: 13 amino acids. The germline V gene encodes CDR1 LNHDA and CDR2 SQIVND (reference sequence). The CDR3: CASNRGPANEQFF. CDR3 nucleotide sequence: TGTGCCAGTAACAGGGGTCCGGCCAATGAGCAGTTCTTC.

This clone has a handful of counts. The chain's CDR3 is CASTAVTGGGGYTF. Here the CDR3 DNA reads TGTGCCAGCACCGCGGTGACGGGGGGCGGTGGCTACACCTTC. The rearrangement joins TRBV5-6 to TRBJ1-2; D may be TRBD1 (6 bases). Germline CDR1 and CDR2: SGHDT and YYEEEE. Trimming took 6 bases from V and 7 from J, leaving 19 bases between them. CDR3 length: 14 residues. Full variable domain (outside the CDR3, taken from reference TRBV5-6 and TRBJ1-2): DAGVTQSPTHLIKTRGQQVTLRCSPKSGHDTVSWYQQALGQGPQFIFQYYEEEERQRGNFPDRFSGHQFPNYSSELNVNALLLGDSALYLCASTAVTGGGGYTFGSGTRLTVV.

This sequence joins TRBV7-6 and TRBJ2-7; the D gene is possibly TRBD2 (6 bases). V lost 4 bases and J 2 bases, leaving 15 bases between the germline ends. The germline V gene encodes CDR1 SGHVS and CDR2 FNYEAQ. This CDR3 comprises 15 residues. The CDR3 region has the DNA TGTGCCAGCAGCTCGGGCGCGGGGCGTACCTACGAGCAGTACTTC. This translates into CASSSGAGRTYEQYF.

The rearrangement uses TRBV7-9 and TRBJ1-2; tentatively, D is TRBD1 (5 bases). The germline V gene encodes CDR1 SEHNR and CDR2 FQNEAQ (reference sequence). This CDR3 comprises 12 residues. V gave up 3 bases and J gave up 4 bases, with 6 bases separating them. This CDR3 reads CASSLGPYGYTF. The CDR3 DNA is TGTGCCAGCAGCTTGGGGCCCTATGGCTACACCTTC. The full variable domain, its missing parts supplied by reference TRBV7-9 and TRBJ1-2, is DTGVSQNPRHKITKRGQNVTFRCDPISEHNRLYWYRQTLGQGPEFLTYFQNEAQLEKSRLLSDRFSAERPKGSFSTLEIQRTEQGDSAMYLCASSLGPYGYTFGSGTRLTVV.

Many counts were recorded for this clone. Other DNA sequences in this specimen translate into the identical CDR3. The CDR3 nucleotides read TGCGCCAGCAGCCAAGATGCGGGACAGAATTTCCAAGAGACCCAGTACTTC. It specifies CASSQDAGQNFQETQYF. The gene calls are TRBV4-1 and TRBJ2-5; possibly TRBD1 for D (7 bases). CDR1 and CDR2 from the germline V gene are MGHRA and YSYEKL. Trimming cost V 0 bases and J 1 base, with 15 bases left between them. This CDR3 has 17 amino acids.

This chain uses TRBV5-1 with TRBJ2-5; D remains unclear. The CDR3 has 16 residues. The germline V and J ends were trimmed by 4 bases and 2 bases, with 18 bases remaining between them. Germline V gene lookup returns CDR1 SGHRS and CDR2 YFSETQ. As DNA, the CDR3 is TGCGCCAGCAGCAAGGATAGGGCTCGCTTACAAGAGACCCAGTACTTC. Its translation is CASSKDRARLQETQYF.

The rearrangement links TRBV7-3 to TRBJ2-3, with 7 bases that match TRBD1. The germline V gene encodes CDR1 SGHTA and CDR2 FQGTGA. The CDR3 consists of 15 residues. Unmatched junction bases numbered 8, after V lost 6 bases and J lost 2 bases. This CDR3 is CASSSTGEYTDTQYF. The CDR3 DNA follows: TGTGCCAGCAGTAGCACAGGGGAATACACAGATACGCAGTATTTT.